The source of this T cell receptor beta chain is a study of T cell repertoires in cytomegalovirus infection (dated by TCRdb to between 2018 and 2020). A note on the overall study: Recently identified HLA-C-restricted CMV epitopes, whose presentation resists viral immunomodulation, were targeted by peptide stimulations together with well-studied HLA-B-restricted epitopes. The HLA type of each donor mattered for the analysis, because public TCR beta signatures pointed to carriage of CMV infection along with the matching HLA type. The paper's findings and limits, for the study overall: Carriers of CMV infection plus the relevant HLA type were discriminated by the cumulative frequency of public TCR beta family members in the study cohort and in an independent approximately 360-donor cohort. The ex vivo response was dominated by HLA-C-restricted CMV-specific TCR beta clonotypes, which also provided the single most frequent clonotype in two of eight donors.

The CDR3 runs 13 residues from the cysteine to the phenylalanine. The entry retains the CDR3 DNA only, 39 bases that are in frame from base 1. Via the germline V gene, CDR1 is MNHEY and CDR2 SVGAGI. V is shortened by 1 base, J by 6 bases, and the region joining them spans 7 bases. The run used an Illumina HiSeq 1500. Using fastp at Q25 and MiXCR, TCRdb reprocessed the public reads and kept productive beta chains. Each CDR3 protein appears once, grouped with its most common genes and DNA. Recorded for this sample are about 900,000 distinct CDR3 sequences; 30% to 40% of them occurred a single time. In total, the top ten clones hold about 14% of the sample. The treatment or condition label of this sample denotes: in vitro stimulation with specific CMV peptide epitopes to enrich CMV-specific T cells. As for this clonotype: This clone's antigen is unknown. Per-nucleotide qualities are absent, and no much larger clonotype sits a single base away.

Sequences were derived from cultured CD8+ T cells from PBMCs, sampled from culture after CMV antigen stimulation. The sequence was collected from a human donor in good health (CMV status not recorded). Some clones in this sample may be carry-over from other donors' samples. The chain uses TRBV6-5 and TRBJ2-1; perhaps TRBD1 is the D gene, with 6 bases matching. The nucleotides read TGTGCCAGCAGTTACTACAGGGCCAATGAGCAGTTCTTC. Its coded protein is CASSYYRANEQFF.